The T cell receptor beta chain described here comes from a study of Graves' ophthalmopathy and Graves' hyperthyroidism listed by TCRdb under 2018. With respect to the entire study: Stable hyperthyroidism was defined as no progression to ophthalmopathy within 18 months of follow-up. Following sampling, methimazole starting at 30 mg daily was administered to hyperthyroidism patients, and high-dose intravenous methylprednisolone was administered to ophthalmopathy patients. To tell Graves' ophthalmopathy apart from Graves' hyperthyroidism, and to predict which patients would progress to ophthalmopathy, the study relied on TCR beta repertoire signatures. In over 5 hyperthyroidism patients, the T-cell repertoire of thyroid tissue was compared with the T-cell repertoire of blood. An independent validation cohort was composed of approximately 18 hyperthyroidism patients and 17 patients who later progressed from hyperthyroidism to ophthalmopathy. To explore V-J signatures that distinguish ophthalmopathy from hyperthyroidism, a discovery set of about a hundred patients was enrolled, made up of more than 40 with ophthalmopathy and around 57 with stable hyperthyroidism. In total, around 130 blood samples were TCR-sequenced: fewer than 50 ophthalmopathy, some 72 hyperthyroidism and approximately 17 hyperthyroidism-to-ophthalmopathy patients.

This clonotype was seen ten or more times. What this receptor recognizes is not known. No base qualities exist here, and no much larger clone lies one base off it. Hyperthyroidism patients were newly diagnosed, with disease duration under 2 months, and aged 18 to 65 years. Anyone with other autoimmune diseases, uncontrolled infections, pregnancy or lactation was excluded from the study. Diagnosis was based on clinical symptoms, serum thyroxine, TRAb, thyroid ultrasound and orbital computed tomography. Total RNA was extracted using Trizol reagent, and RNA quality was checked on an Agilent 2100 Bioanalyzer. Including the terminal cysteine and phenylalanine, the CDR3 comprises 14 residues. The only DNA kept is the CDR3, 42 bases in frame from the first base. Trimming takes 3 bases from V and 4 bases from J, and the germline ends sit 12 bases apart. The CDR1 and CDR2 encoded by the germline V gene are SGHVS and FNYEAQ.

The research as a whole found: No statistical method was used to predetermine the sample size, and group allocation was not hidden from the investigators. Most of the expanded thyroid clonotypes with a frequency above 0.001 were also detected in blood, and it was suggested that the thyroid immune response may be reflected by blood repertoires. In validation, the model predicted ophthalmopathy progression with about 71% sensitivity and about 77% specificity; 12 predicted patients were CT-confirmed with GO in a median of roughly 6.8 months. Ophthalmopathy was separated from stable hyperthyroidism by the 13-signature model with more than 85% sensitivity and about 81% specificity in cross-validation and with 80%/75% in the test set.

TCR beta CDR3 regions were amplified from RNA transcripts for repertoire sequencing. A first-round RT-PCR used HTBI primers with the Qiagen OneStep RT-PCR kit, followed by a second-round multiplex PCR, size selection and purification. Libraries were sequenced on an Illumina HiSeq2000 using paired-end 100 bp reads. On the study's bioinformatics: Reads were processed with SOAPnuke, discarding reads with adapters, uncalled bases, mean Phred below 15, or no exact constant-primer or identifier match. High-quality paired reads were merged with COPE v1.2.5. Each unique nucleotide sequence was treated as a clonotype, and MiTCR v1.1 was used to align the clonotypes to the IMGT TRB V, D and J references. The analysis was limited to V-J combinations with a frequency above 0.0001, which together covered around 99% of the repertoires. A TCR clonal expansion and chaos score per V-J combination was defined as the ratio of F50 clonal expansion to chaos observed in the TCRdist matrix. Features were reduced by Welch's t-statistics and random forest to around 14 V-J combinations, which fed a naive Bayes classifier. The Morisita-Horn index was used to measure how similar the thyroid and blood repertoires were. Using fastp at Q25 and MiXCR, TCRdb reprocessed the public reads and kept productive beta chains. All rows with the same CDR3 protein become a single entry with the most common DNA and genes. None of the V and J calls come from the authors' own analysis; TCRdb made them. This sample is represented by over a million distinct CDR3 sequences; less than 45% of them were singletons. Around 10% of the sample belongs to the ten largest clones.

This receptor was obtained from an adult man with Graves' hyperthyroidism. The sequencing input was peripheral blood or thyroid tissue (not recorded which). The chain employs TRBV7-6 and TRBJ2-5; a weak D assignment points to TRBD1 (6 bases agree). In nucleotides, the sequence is TGTGCCAGCAGCTTGAGGGTAGGGGGAGAGACCCAGTACTTC. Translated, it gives CASSLRVGGETQYF.